This T cell receptor (beta chain) was sequenced for a study of OX40 agonist ivuxolimab in advanced cancers. Produced via immunoSEQ multiplex PCR; TCRdb's table is partial and in-frame only. Among about 95,000 clones, roughly 89% were seen once, and the ten largest hold 0.33%. Trimming removed 1 base from V and 6 bases from J, with 4 bases in between. The CDR3 has 11 residues. From germline, CDR1 is SGHTA and CDR2 FQGNSA. This TCR derives from an adult with an advanced solid tumor such as melanoma, head and neck, liver or kidney cancer. The sequences come from CD4+ or CD8+ T cells sorted from blood, collected in a trial of the OX40 agonist ivuxolimab. V gene TRBV7-2 combines with J gene TRBJ2-7, with unresolved D. The CDR3 nucleotides are TGTGCCAGCAGCTTAGGCACCGAGCAGTACTTC. This encodes CASSLGTEQYF.